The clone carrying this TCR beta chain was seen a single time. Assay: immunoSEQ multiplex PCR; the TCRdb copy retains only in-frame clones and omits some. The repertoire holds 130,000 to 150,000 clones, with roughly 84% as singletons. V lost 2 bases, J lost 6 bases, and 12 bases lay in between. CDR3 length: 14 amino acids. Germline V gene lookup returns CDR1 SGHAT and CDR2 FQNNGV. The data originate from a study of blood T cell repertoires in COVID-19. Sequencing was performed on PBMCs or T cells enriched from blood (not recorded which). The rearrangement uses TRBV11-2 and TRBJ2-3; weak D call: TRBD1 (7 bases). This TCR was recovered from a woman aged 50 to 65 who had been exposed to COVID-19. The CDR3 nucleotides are TGTGCCAGCAGCTTATCCCCAGGGGGGGATACGCAGTATTTT. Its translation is CASSLSPGGDTQYF.